These 30 T cell receptor beta chains were all obtained from the same sample, sequenced in a study of blood T cell repertoires in COVID-19. TCRdb's copy holds only in-frame clones and misses some; the assay was immunoSEQ multiplex PCR. This table has around 700,000 clones, around 89% appearing once. The material sequenced was peripheral blood. The source of these receptors is a woman between 18 and 29 years old with acute or convalescent COVID-19.

This clone has more than one count but fewer than ten. The genes are TRBV25-1 and TRBJ1-5; 7 bases line up with TRBD1. Trimming cost V 0 bases and J 4 bases; bases outside gene matches: 6. This CDR3 has 16 residues. Germline V gene lookup returns CDR1 MGHDK and CDR2 SYGVNS. For the CDR3, the DNA is TGTGCCAGCAGTGAATACGGAACAGGGGAGAATCAGCCCCAGCATTTT. It encodes CASSEYGTGENQPQHF.

The chain links TRBV5-1 to TRBJ1-2; D is possibly TRBD1 (6 bases). The CDR3 runs 13 residues. Trimming cost V 5 bases and J 3 bases, with 11 bases left between them. The germline V gene encodes CDR1 SGHRS and CDR2 YFSETQ. CDR3 DNA: TGCGCCAGCAGTGGGGGGGCTGACTATGGCTACACCTTC. This codes for CASSGGADYGYTF.

Only a few counts were recorded for this clone. This chain joins TRBV10-3 and TRBJ1-5; D possibly corresponds to TRBD1 (5 bases). This CDR3 is built from 15 residues. From germline, CDR1 is ENHRY and CDR2 SYGVKD. V dropped 6 bases and J dropped 1 base, with 13 bases sitting between them. CDR3 sequence (DNA): TGTGCCATCAGCCCCGGGGCGGGGAGCAATCAGCCCCAGCATTTT. The encoded protein is CAISPGAGSNQPQHF.

The chain employs TRBV7-3 and TRBJ2-1, with D possibly TRBD2 on 6 matching bases. CDR1 is SGHTA and CDR2 is FQGTGA in the germline V gene. CDR3 length equals 14 residues. Deletions cut 3 bases from V and 7 bases from J, with 13 bases between. DNA of the CDR3: TGTGCCAGCAGCTTGGACTACGCCGGGAATGAGCAGTTCTTC. As protein: CASSLDYAGNEQFF.

The chain carries TRBV9 and TRBJ1-3; no clear D. This CDR3 comprises 14 residues. Trimming left V 7 bases short and J 0 bases short, with 11 bases between. Looked up from germline, CDR1 is SGDLS and CDR2 is YYNGEE. Here the CDR3 reads CASEDGSSGNTIYF. CDR3 nucleotides: TGTGCCAGCGAGGATGGGAGCTCTGGAAACACCATATATTTT.

CDR3 nucleotide sequence: TGTGCCAGCACCCCCCTGGGTCCAGGGGTGGTCTACAATGAGCAGTTCTTC. Its protein product is CASTPLGPGVVYNEQFF. This rearrangement joins TRBV21-1 to TRBJ2-1; the table assigns TRBD1, which was not confirmed against the DNA. TRBV21-1 is a pseudogene. The CDR3 is 17 residues long.

This sequence joins TRBV5-1 and TRBJ2-1; 9 bases align to TRBD2. V lost 3 bases and J lost 9; bases outside the gene matches: 10. CDR1 is SGHRS and CDR2 is YFSETQ in the germline V gene. The length of the CDR3 is 15 residues. The CDR3 DNA reads TGCGCCAGCAGCTGGGTTAGCGGGGGCGGCGGTGAGCAGTTCTTC. It codes for CASSWVSGGGGEQFF. The full variable domain, in which reference TRBV5-1 and TRBJ2-1 provide the parts outside the CDR3, is KAGVTQTPRYLIKTRGQQVTLSCSPISGHRSVSWYQQTPGQGLQFLFEYFSETQRNKGNFPGRFSGRQFSNSRSEMNVSTLELGDSALYLCASSWVSGGGGEQFFGPGTRLTVL.

This clone was found once. The CDR3 loop reads CASSPLPGDRGNSPLHF. The DNA of the CDR3 is TGTGCCAGCTCCCCCCTCCCAGGGGACAGGGGAAATTCACCCCTCCACTTT. The chain carries TRBV18 and TRBJ1-6; the match to TRBD1 covers 10 bases. CDR3 size: 17 residues. The V and J ends lost 6 bases and 7 bases, in that order; junction bases with no gene match: 12. CDR1 KGHSH and CDR2 LQKENI come from the germline V gene. The full variable domain, its missing parts supplied by reference TRBV18 and TRBJ1-6, is NAGVMQNPRHLVRRRGQEARLRCSPMKGHSHVYWYRQLPEEGLKFMVYLQKENIIDESGMPKERFSAEFPKEGPSILRIQQVVRGDSAAYFCASSPLPGDRGNSPLHFGNGTRLTVT.

The V and J genes are TRBV19 and TRBJ1-6; 10 bases are shared with TRBD1. The V gene's germline CDR1 is LNHDA and CDR2 SQIVND (reference sequence). This CDR3 spans 15 amino acids. The V segment lost 5 bases and the J segment 6 bases; nucleotides outside the gene matches: 4. As DNA, the CDR3 is TGTGCCAGTAGTGCCGGGACAGGGGCTAATTCACCCCTCCACTTT. Residues: CASSAGTGANSPLHF.

V is TRBV7-2 and J is TRBJ1-1; TRBD1 matches 8 bases. The CDR3 has 13 amino acids. Germline CDR1 and CDR2: SGHTA and FQGNSA. The V gene end was trimmed by 4 bases and the J gene end by 7 bases; junction bases not matched to a gene: 5. CDR3 sequence (DNA): TGTGCCAGCAGCTCCCAGGGGGCTGGTGAAGCTTTCTTT. Amino acids: CASSSQGAGEAFF.

The V call is TRBV19, the J call TRBJ2-1; D might be TRBD2 (6 bases). With 4 bases removed from V and 9 bases from J, the gap between germline ends came to 19 bases. The CDR3 has 15 amino acids. Germline CDR1 reads LNHDA; CDR2 reads SQIVND (reference sequence). CDR3 in amino acids: CASSTWGPGDSEQFF. CDR3 coding DNA: TGTGCCAGTAGTACCTGGGGCCCGGGGGACTCTGAGCAGTTCTTC. Full variable domain (remainder filled in from reference TRBV19 and TRBJ2-1): DGGITQSPKYLFRKEGQNVTLSCEQNLNHDAMYWYRQDPGQGLRLIYYSQIVNDFQKGDIAEGYSVSREKKESFPLTVTSAQKNPTAFYLCASSTWGPGDSEQFFGPGTRLTVL.

The chain joins TRBV19 to TRBJ1-4; 12 bases match TRBD1. Germline CDR1 reads LNHDA; CDR2 reads SQIVND (reference sequence). Trimming removed 5 bases from V and 8 bases from J; junction bases left unmatched: 6. The CDR3 is made up of 15 amino acids. The CDR3 here is CASSDSGTGGEKLFF. CDR3 nucleotide sequence: TGTGCCAGTAGTGATTCCGGGACAGGGGGCGAAAAACTGTTTTTT.

The J gene is TRBJ2-7, the V gene TRBV6-5; D not certain. The CDR3 extends over 13 amino acids. CDR1 MNHEY and CDR2 SVGAGI come from the germline V gene. The V gene lost 3 bases and the J gene lost 4 bases, with 10 bases spanning the gap. The CDR3: CASSYKRSYEQYF. The CDR3 nucleotides read TGTGCCAGCAGTTATAAACGGTCGTACGAGCAGTACTTC.

This clone was seen only a few times. CDR3 coding DNA: TGTGCCAGCAGCCCCTCTGGGCTTCCAGATGGCTACACCTTC. It specifies CASSPSGLPDGYTF. The chain couples TRBV11-2 to TRBJ1-2; D is ambiguous. Looked up from germline, CDR1 is SGHAT and CDR2 is FQNNGV. V lost 5 bases and J 6 bases, leaving 16 bases between the germline ends. There are 14 residues in the CDR3.

This chain links TRBV9 with TRBJ1-2; D perhaps matches TRBD1 (6 bases). Deletions cut 3 bases from V and 4 bases from J, with 22 bases between. Germline CDR1 and CDR2: SGDLS and YYNGEE. The CDR3 runs 17 residues. CDR3 residues: CASSAASGGALSYGYTF. The CDR3 region has the DNA TGTGCCAGCAGCGCCGCAAGTGGGGGGGCCTTGAGCTATGGCTACACCTTC.

The chain employs TRBV30 and TRBJ2-7; 11 nucleotides match TRBD1. The V gene's germline CDR1 is GTSNPN and CDR2 SVGIG (reference sequence). The length of the CDR3 is 13 residues. V shed 4 bases, J shed 2 bases, and the junction held 1 base outside the gene matches. CDR3 amino acids: CAWMGQGAYEQYF. For the CDR3, the DNA is TGTGCCTGGATGGGACAGGGGGCCTACGAGCAGTACTTC.

The chain links TRBV14 to TRBJ1-3, with D possibly matching TRBD1 (6 bases). Germline V gene lookup returns CDR1 SGHDN and CDR2 FVKESK. Trimming shortened V by 4 bases and J by 8 bases, and 12 bases separated the two germline ends. The CDR3 totals 13 residues. The CDR3 nucleotides read TGTGCCAGCAGCCTAAACAGGGTGGACACCATATATTTT. Translating gives CASSLNRVDTIYF.

This CDR3 reads CASRDTHSYEQYF. The CDR3 nucleotides are TGTGCCAGCCGGGACACGCACTCCTACGAGCAGTACTTC. V usage is TRBV2 and J usage is TRBJ2-7; TRBD1 is a possible D gene (6 bases). Germline V lookup: CDR1 SNHLY, CDR2 FYNNEI. Between the trimmed V and J ends, which lost 8 bases and 0 bases, there was a span of 11 bases. CDR3 length: 13 amino acids.

The chain carries TRBV28 and TRBJ1-1; possibly TRBD1 for D (6 bases). Trimming removed 6 bases at V and 3 bases at J, with 11 bases between. From germline, CDR1 is MDHEN and CDR2 SYDVKM. The CDR3 spans 13 residues. CDR3 nucleotide sequence: TGTGCCAGCAGACAGGGCTCGTACACTGAAGCTTTCTTT. Its translation: CASRQGSYTEAFF.

V and J are TRBV6-5 and TRBJ2-1; 8 bases agree with TRBD2. The CDR3 length is 16 residues. Germline V gene data show CDR1 as MNHEY and CDR2 as SVGAGI. V shed 0 bases and J 10 bases; nucleotides not matched to a gene: 11. CDR3 nucleotide sequence: TGTGCCAGCAGTTACTCGGGACGGGGGGGCCTCTGGGAGCAGTTCTTC. This gives the protein CASSYSGRGGLWEQFF.

The chain combines TRBV11-2 with TRBJ1-6; 7 nucleotides agree with TRBD1. The ends lost 2 bases at V and 7 bases at J; junction bases unmatched: 11. Germline V gene sequence: CDR1 SGHAT, CDR2 FQNNGV. The CDR3 consists of 17 residues. In DNA, the CDR3 is TGTGCCAGCAGCTTAAAGCCCCCGGGACAGCTAAATTCACCCCTCCACTTT. Its protein product is CASSLKPPGQLNSPLHF.

The rearrangement uses TRBV5-1 and TRBJ1-5; D may be TRBD1 (6 bases). This CDR3 comprises 13 residues. V dropped 4 bases and J dropped 6 bases, with 11 bases sitting between them. Per the germline V gene, CDR1 is SGHRS and CDR2 is YFSETQ. CDR3 DNA sequence: TGCGCCAGCAGCCTCCTAGGGGGTCAGCCCCAGCATTTT. It codes for CASSLLGGQPQHF.

The chain combines TRBV21-1 with TRBJ2-7; the tabulated D call, TRBD2, remains unverified against the DNA. TRBV21-1 is designated a pseudogene. The CDR3 has 16 amino acids. The CDR3 loop is CASSKAGPGVTYEQYF. The CDR3 DNA reads as TGTGCCAGCAGCAAAGCGGGGCCGGGGGTAACCTACGAGCAGTACTTC.

The chain is built from TRBV4-3 and TRBJ1-1; D unresolved. The ends were cut back, 0 bases at V and 11 bases at J, with 10 bases in the middle. Germline assignment: CDR1 LGHNA and CDR2 YSLEER. The CDR3 runs to 12 residues. The CDR3 loop reads CASSQEPGYAFF. Written as DNA, the CDR3 is TGCGCCAGCAGCCAAGAACCGGGGTATGCTTTCTTT.

Remarks on this clone: Germline is not matched at one junction end, which may reflect a read error. The V and J genes are TRBV6-5 and TRBJ1-6; TRBD1 might be the D (5 bases). The germline gives CDR1 MNHEY, CDR2 SVGAGI. The CDR3 spans 12 residues. In DNA, the CDR3 is TGTGCCAGCGGACACGGAGCTTCAACCCTCCACTTT. Protein: CASGHGASTLHF.

The chain recombines TRBV21-1 with TRBJ1-4; no check of the table's D call, TRBD1, against the DNA was made. TRBV21-1 is shown as a pseudogene. The length of the CDR3 is 12 residues. The CDR3 sequence is CASSARQGLVFF. The DNA for the CDR3 is TGTGCCAGCAGCGCCCGACAGGGGTTGGTGTTTTTT.

The DNA of the CDR3 is TGTGCCAGCAGCGTAGGGGGCAGGGCTACCTCTGGAAACACCATATATTTT. Translated: CASSVGGRATSGNTIYF. The chain couples TRBV9 to TRBJ1-3; possibly TRBD1 for D (5 bases). The CDR3 loop spans 17 amino acids. Trimming removed 0 bases from V and 0 bases from J, with 13 bases in between. Germline CDR1 SGDLS, CDR2 YYNGEE. The variable domain in full, with the rest retrieved from reference TRBV9 and TRBJ1-3, is DSGVTQTPKHLITATGQRVTLRCSPRSGDLSVYWYQQSLDQGLQFLIQYYNGEERAKGNILERFSAQQFPDLHSELNLSSLELGDSALYFCASSVGGRATSGNTIYFGEGSWLTVV.

The chain has TRBV3-1 (or the pseudogene TRBV3-2) and TRBJ2-5; 8 nucleotides line up with TRBD2. This CDR3 is 16 amino acids long. V shed 1 base, J shed 1 base, and the junction held 5 bases outside the gene matches. The V gene's germline CDR1 is LGHDT and CDR2 YNNKEL (reference sequence). The CDR3 is CASSQVQRGPQETQYF. The CDR3 region has the DNA TGTGCCAGCAGCCAAGTTCAGCGGGGGCCCCAAGAGACCCAGTACTTC.

V and J are TRBV7-9 and TRBJ1-1, with a tentative D call TRBD1 (5 bases). Trimming stripped 5 bases from V and 1 base from J, with 20 bases between. The CDR3 covers 17 residues. Germline V gene sequence: CDR1 SEHNR, CDR2 FQNEAQ (reference sequence). In nucleotides, the CDR3 is TGTGCCAGCAGCCATCACACCTTTGACAGCGCGAACACTGAAGCTTTCTTT. Translating gives CASSHHTFDSANTEAFF. Filled out from reference TRBV7-9 and TRBJ1-1, the complete variable domain reads DTGVSQNPRHKITKRGQNVTFRCDPISEHNRLYWYRQTLGQGPEFLTYFQNEAQLEKSRLLSDRFSAERPKGSFSTLEIQRTEQGDSAMYLCASSHHTFDSANTEAFFGQGTRLTVV.

The table lists this clone with a few counts. The J gene is TRBJ2-7, the V gene TRBV7-3, with a possible D match to TRBD1 (5 bases). Trimming left V 5 bases short and J 3 bases short, with 11 bases between. CDR3 length equals 13 residues. Germline CDR1 reads SGHTA; CDR2 reads FQGTGA. The CDR3 reads CASSKDTHYEQYF. The CDR3 nucleotides read TGTGCCAGCAGCAAGGACACACACTACGAGCAGTACTTC.